The 27 T cell receptor gamma chains in this list originate from one sample, sequenced in a study of intestinal T cells in coeliac disease. LymphoTrack primers amplified TRG sequences from 200 to 250 ng of biopsy DNA. TCRdb made new clone calls on the multiplex PCR reads using CATT. Here the sample spans about 880 gamma-chain clones, roughly 56% being singletons. Genomic DNA came from ten approximately 4.8-µm formalin-fixed paraffin-embedded scrolls per case. Sequenced material: a duodenal biopsy. The receptors originated from a human donor with celiac disease.

By frequency in the sample, this clone is large. The V and J genes are TRGV2 and TRGJ1 or TRGJ2. V shed 0 bases and J 5 bases; nucleotides not matched to a gene: 1. Germline CDR1 is EGSNGY and CDR2 is YDSYNSKV. This CDR3 region has 12 residues. The CDR3 sequence is CATWDGHYKKLF. The CDR3 nucleotides read TGTGCCACCTGGGACGGGCATTATAAGAAACTCTTT.

Of note for this clone: Being one base from a much bigger clone, this may be a read error. At the DNA level, this CDR3 is encoded by other sequences in the same sample as well. The gene calls are TRGV3 and TRGJP1. This CDR3 is built from 18 residues. Germline CDR1 and CDR2: VTNTFY and YDVSTARD (reference sequence). The CDR3 spells CATWDRPDIYTTGWFKIF. In DNA, the CDR3 is TGCGCCACCTGGGACAGGCCCGACATTTATACCACTGGTTGGTTCAAGATATTT.

CDR3: CAAWDLYAPWFKIF. In nucleotides, the CDR3 is TGTGCTGCGTGGGATCTATACGCCCCTTGGTTCAAGATATTT. V gene TRGV10 combines with J gene TRGJP1. TRGV10 counts as an open reading frame of uncertain function. This CDR3 is 14 amino acids long. After removal of 8 bases from V and 10 bases from J, the junction contained 14 bases not matched to a gene.

This clone was observed a single time. The rearrangement links TRGV9 to TRGJ1 or TRGJ2. This CDR3 is built from 12 residues. V shed 0 bases and J 12 bases; nucleotides not matched to a gene: 8. Germline V gene sequence: CDR1 GITISATS, CDR2 ISYDGTV (reference sequence). The CDR3 nucleotides are TGTGCCTTGTGGGAGGTGTGTGGGAGGAAACTCTTT. Translation gives CALWEVCGRKLF.

This chain connects TRGV2 to TRGJP2. CDR3 size: 14 residues. From germline, CDR1 is EGSNGY and CDR2 YDSYNSKV. CDR3 amino acids: CAPGRRSSDWIKTF. CDR3 sequence (DNA): TGTGCACCTGGACGGCGGAGTAGTGATTGGATCAAGACGTTT.

By share, this clone counts as large (0.1 to 1%). The chain is built from TRGV11 and TRGJ1 or TRGJ2. TRGV11 is classed as an ORF, of uncertain function. This CDR3 contains 15 residues. J lost 3 bases, V lost 2 bases, and 7 bases had no gene match. CDR3 amino acids: CACWIRLLGYYKKLF. In nucleotides, the CDR3 is TGTGCCTGCTGGATTAGGCTCCTGGGTTATTATAAGAAACTCTTT.

With regard to this clone: Being one base from a much bigger clone, this may be a read error. This chain uses TRGV4 with TRGJP2. CDR1 EGSTGY and CDR2 YDSYTSSV come from the germline V gene. Germline trimming cut 5 bases from V and 4 bases from J; bases unmatched to any gene: 19. There are 18 residues in the CDR3. In nucleotides, the CDR3 is TGTGCCACCTGGGTAAGGTGTGCCACGGAGGTTAGTGATTGGATCAAGACGTTT. As protein: CATWVRCATEVSDWIKTF.

This clone was detected only a few times. The chain is built from TRGV5 and TRGJ1 or TRGJ2. The CDR3 consists of 17 residues. With V trimmed by 0 bases and J by 6 bases, 17 bases remained unmatched. CDR1 and CDR2 (germline): VINAFY, YDVSNSKD. Here the CDR3 DNA reads TGTGCCACCTGGGACAGGCGGGGGACCACGGGTCCTTATAAGAAACTCTTT. As protein: CATWDRRGTTGPYKKLF.

A remark on this clone: A read error may explain this, as a much larger clone is one base away. The chain employs TRGV3 and TRGJP1. Germline V lookup: CDR1 VTNTFY, CDR2 YDVSTARD (reference sequence). The CDR3 totals 18 residues. The CDR3, as DNA: TGTGCCACCTGGGACAGGCCCGACATTTATACCACTGGTTGGTCCAAGATATTT. Encoded protein: CATWDRPDIYTTGWSKIF.

The rearrangement joins TRGV2 to TRGJ1 or TRGJ2. The CDR3 covers 14 residues. V was pared by 8 bases and J by 12 bases, with 22 bases of the junction left unmatched. Germline V gene data show CDR1 as EGSNGY and CDR2 as YDSYNSKV. Here the CDR3 DNA reads TGTGCCACCTTGGGACGACGGGCAGTGAAGAGGAAACTCTTT. Translated, it gives CATLGRRAVKRKLF.

This sequence joins TRGV8 and TRGJ1 or TRGJ2. CDR3 size: 10 residues. V was clipped by 3 bases and J by 8 bases; unmatched bases: 1. Germline assignment: CDR1 VENAVY and CDR2 YDSYNSRV. CDR3 protein: CATWDHKKLF. The CDR3 bases are TGTGCCACCTGGGATCATAAGAAACTCTTT.

The V and J genes are TRGV9 and TRGJ1 or TRGJ2. The CDR3 extends over 11 amino acids. Germline V CDR1 and CDR2: GITISATS, ISYDGTV (reference sequence). With 6 bases clipped from V and 11 bases from J, the junction kept 10 bases outside the gene matches. In DNA form, the CDR3 reads TGTGCCTTGTGGAGGTGCGGTGAGAAACTCTTT. Its protein product is CALWRCGEKLF.

This chain joins TRGV11 and TRGJP2. TRGV11 is labeled an ORF, and its function is uncertain. The CDR3 consists of 15 residues. The V segment lost 9 bases and the J segment 6 bases; nucleotides outside the gene matches: 13. The CDR3 DNA follows: TGTGCCTGCTGGGGTTCTCTGATGTGTGATTGGATCAAGACGTTT. It yields the protein CACWGSLMCDWIKTF.

This clone was seen more than once but under ten times. The chain couples TRGV8 to TRGJ1 or TRGJ2. The CDR3 totals 11 residues. Germline V gene lookup returns CDR1 VENAVY and CDR2 YDSYNSRV. This chain's CDR3 is CAPGMWYKKLF. Here the CDR3 DNA reads TGTGCACCTGGGATGTGGTATAAGAAACTCTTT.

This clone counts as large. The chain recombines TRGV10 with TRGJ1 or TRGJ2. TRGV10 belongs to the ORF category, with a function that is uncertain. This CDR3 has 12 residues. Trimming cost V 8 bases and J 12 bases; bases outside gene matches: 14. The CDR3 coding sequence is TGTGCTGCGTGGGATAGCTTAGGTGGGAAACTCTTT. Amino acids: CAAWDSLGGKLF.

The rearrangement links TRGV10 to TRGJP1. TRGV10 is known as an ORF, though its function is uncertain. V trimming: 11 bases; J trimming: 10 bases; junction bases outside the gene matches: 11. The CDR3 has 12 residues. CDR3 bases: TGTGCTGCGCTGTCACTGGTTTGGTTCAAGATATTT. It codes for CAALSLVWFKIF.

The chain recombines TRGV4 with TRGJ1 or TRGJ2. There are 17 residues in the CDR3. V gave up 2 bases and J gave up 11 bases; unmatched junction bases: 24. From germline, CDR1 is EGSTGY and CDR2 YDSYTSSV. The CDR3 loop reads CATWDAEKTLCNKQKLF. The CDR3 DNA sequence: TGTGCCACCTGGGATGCTGAAAAGACACTTTGCAATAAGCAGAAACTCTTT.

This clone was found once. The chain has TRGV10 and TRGJ1 or TRGJ2. TRGV10 is an ORF for which the function is uncertain. V was clipped by 8 bases and J by 3 bases; unmatched bases: 11. This CDR3 has 14 amino acids. The CDR3 loop is CAAWGLTLYYKKLF. DNA for the CDR3: TGTGCTGCGTGGGGATTAACCCTTTATTATAAGAAACTCTTT.

As for this clone: Possible read error: a much larger clone is one base away. The J gene is TRGJ1 or TRGJ2, the V gene TRGV2. CDR3 length: 18 amino acids. Germline CDR1 is EGSNGY and CDR2 is YDSYNSKV. The CDR3 DNA sequence: TGTGCCACCTGGGACGGGCGTAGGTTCAGGGGACATTATTATAAGAAGCTCTTT. This gives the protein CATWDGRRFRGHYYKKLF.

The chain couples TRGV9 to TRGJ1 or TRGJ2. The germline CDR1 and CDR2 sequences are GITISATS and ISYDGTV (reference sequence). The CDR3 contains 13 residues. Trimming cost V 0 bases and J 10 bases; bases outside gene matches: 9. The CDR3 sequence is CALWEVLIIKKLF. The DNA of the CDR3 is TGTGCCTTGTGGGAGGTGTTGATTATAAAGAAACTCTTT.

The V gene is TRGV11, the J gene TRGJP2. TRGV11 is designated an ORF whose function remains uncertain. V lost 1 base to trimming and J lost 3 bases; unmatched junction nucleotides: 2. The CDR3 has 15 residues. The CDR3 loop reads CACWIRQGSDWIKTF. The CDR3, as DNA: TGTGCCTGCTGGATTAGGCAGGGTAGTGATTGGATCAAGACGTTT.

In its sample, this clone is large. The V call is TRGV2, the J call TRGJ1 or TRGJ2. The J segment lost 10 bases and the V segment lost 2 bases, leaving 2 bases of the junction unmatched. Germline V CDR1 and CDR2: EGSNGY, YDSYNSKV. CDR3 length equals 10 residues. The CDR3 sequence is CATWDDKKLF. As DNA, the CDR3 is TGTGCCACCTGGGACGACAAGAAACTCTTT.

V usage is TRGV3 and J usage is TRGJ1 or TRGJ2. The CDR3 sequence is 14 residues long. CDR1 is VTNTFY, CDR2 YDVSTARD, per germline (reference sequence). After removal of 0 bases from V and 2 bases from J, the junction contained 4 bases not matched to a gene. CDR3 amino acids: CATWDRLHYYKKLF. The CDR3 DNA is TGTGCCACCTGGGACAGGCTGCATTATTATAAGAAACTCTTT.

This chain uses TRGV4 with TRGJ1 or TRGJ2. V shed 11 bases and J 3 bases; nucleotides not matched to a gene: 16. This CDR3 comprises 14 residues. Germline V CDR1 and CDR2: EGSTGY, YDSYTSSV. CDR3 loop: CANLGEGSYYKKLF. The CDR3 DNA sequence: TGTGCCAACCTGGGAGAGGGGAGTTATTATAAGAAACTCTTT.

V and J are TRGV4 and TRGJ1 or TRGJ2. This CDR3 contains 17 residues. Per germline, CDR1 EGSTGY and CDR2 YDSYTSSV. V was pared by 2 bases and J by 11 bases, with 24 bases of the junction left unmatched. The CDR3 nucleotides read TGTGCCACCTGGGATGCTGAAAAGGCATTTTGCAATAAGCAGAAACTCTTT. This gives the protein CATWDAEKAFCNKQKLF.

The V and J genes are TRGV4 and TRGJP2. The germline V gene has CDR1 EGSTGY and CDR2 YDSYTSSV. Losses at the gene ends were 5 bases for V and 7 bases for J; bases not matched to a gene: 13. This CDR3 has 15 amino acids. The CDR3 DNA reads TGTGCCACCTGGGTTAAAGGGGTAGTTGATTGGATCAAGACGTTT. Residues: CATWVKGVVDWIKTF.

In its sample, this clone is large. The chain has TRGV4 and TRGJ1 or TRGJ2. V shed 2 bases and J 7 bases; nucleotides not matched to a gene: 5. Germline CDR1 and CDR2: EGSTGY and YDSYTSSV. The CDR3 extends over 12 amino acids. DNA of the CDR3: TGTGCCACCTGGGATGTAAGGTATAAGAAACTCTTT. This encodes CATWDVRYKKLF.